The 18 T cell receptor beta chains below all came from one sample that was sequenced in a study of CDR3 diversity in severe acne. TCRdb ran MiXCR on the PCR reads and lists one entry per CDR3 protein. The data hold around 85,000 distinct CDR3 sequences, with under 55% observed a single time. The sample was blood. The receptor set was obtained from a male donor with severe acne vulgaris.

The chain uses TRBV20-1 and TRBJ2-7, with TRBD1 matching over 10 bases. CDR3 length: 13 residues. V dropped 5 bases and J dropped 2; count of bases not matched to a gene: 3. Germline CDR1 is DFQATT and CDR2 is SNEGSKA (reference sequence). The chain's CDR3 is CSASGTGAYEQYF. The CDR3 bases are TGCAGTGCTTCCGGGACAGGGGCCTACGAGCAGTACTTC.

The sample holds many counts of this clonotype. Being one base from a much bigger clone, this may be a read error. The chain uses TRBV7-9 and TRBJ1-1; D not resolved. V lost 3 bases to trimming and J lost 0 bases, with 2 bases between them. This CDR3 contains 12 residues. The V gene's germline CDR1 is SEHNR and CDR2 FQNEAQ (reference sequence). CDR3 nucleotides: TGTGCCAGCAGCTTGATGAACACTGAAGCTTTCTTT. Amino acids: CASSLMNTEAFF.

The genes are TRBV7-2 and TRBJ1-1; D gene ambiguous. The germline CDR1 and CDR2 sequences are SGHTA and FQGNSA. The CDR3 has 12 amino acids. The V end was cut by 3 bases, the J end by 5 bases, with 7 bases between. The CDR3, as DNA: TGTGCCAGCAGCTTCGTGTGGACTGAAGCTTTCTTT. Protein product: CASSFVWTEAFF.

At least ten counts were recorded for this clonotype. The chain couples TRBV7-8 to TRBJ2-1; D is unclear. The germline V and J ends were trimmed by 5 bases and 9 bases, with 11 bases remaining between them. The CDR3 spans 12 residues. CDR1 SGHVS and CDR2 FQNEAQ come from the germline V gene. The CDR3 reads CASSAKVGEQFF. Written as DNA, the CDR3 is TGTGCCAGCAGCGCCAAGGTGGGTGAGCAGTTCTTC.

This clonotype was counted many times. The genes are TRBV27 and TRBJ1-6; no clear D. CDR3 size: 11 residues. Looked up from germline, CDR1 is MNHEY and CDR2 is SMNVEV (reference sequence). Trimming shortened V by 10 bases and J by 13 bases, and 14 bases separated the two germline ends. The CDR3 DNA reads TGTGCCATACGAGAAGTCAGGCCCCTCCACTTT. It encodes CAIREVRPLHF.

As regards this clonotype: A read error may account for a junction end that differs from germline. Written as DNA, the CDR3 is TGTGCCAGCAGTTCGACAGGGCTGAACACCGGGGAGCTGTTATTT. Encoded protein: CASSSTGLNTGELLF. The chain couples TRBV6-5 to TRBJ2-2, with TRBD1 matching 7 bases. CDR3 length: 15 residues. The V gene's germline CDR1 is MNHEY and CDR2 SVGAGI.

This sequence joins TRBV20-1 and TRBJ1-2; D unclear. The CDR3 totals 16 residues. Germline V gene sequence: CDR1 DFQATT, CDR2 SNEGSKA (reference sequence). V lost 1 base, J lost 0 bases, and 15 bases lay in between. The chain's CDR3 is CSARAPSGQANYGYTF. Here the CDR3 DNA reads TGCAGTGCTAGAGCCCCTTCGGGCCAAGCTAACTATGGCTACACCTTC.

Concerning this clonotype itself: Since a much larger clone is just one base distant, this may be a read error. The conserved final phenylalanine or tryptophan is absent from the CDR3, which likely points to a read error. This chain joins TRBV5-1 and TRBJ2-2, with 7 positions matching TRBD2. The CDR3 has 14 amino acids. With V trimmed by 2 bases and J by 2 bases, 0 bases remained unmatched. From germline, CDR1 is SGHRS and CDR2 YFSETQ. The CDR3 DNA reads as TGCGCCAGCAGCTTAGCGGGAAACACCGGGGAGCTGTTTTCT. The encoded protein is CASSLAGNTGELFS.

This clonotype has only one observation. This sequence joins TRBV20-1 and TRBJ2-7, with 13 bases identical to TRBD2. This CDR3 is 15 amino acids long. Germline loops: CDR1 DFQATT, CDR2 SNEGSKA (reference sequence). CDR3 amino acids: CSRTSGRDPRYEQYF. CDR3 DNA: TGCAGCAGGACTAGCGGGAGAGACCCACGCTACGAGCAGTACTTC.

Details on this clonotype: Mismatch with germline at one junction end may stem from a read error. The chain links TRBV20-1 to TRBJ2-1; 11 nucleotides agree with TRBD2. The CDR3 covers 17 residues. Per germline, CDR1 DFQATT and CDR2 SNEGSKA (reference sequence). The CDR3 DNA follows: TGCAGTGCTAGGGGTCTTCTAGCGGGAGGAAGTATAAATGGGCAGTTCTTC. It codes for CSARGLLAGGSINGQFF.

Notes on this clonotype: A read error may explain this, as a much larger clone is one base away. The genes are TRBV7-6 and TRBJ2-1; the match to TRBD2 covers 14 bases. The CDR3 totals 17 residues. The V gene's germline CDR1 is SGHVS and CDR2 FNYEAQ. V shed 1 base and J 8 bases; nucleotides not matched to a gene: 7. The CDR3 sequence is CASSLGLAGGPKDEQFF. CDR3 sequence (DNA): TGTGCCAGCAGCTTAGGACTAGCGGGAGGGCCGAAGGATGAGCAGTTCTTC.

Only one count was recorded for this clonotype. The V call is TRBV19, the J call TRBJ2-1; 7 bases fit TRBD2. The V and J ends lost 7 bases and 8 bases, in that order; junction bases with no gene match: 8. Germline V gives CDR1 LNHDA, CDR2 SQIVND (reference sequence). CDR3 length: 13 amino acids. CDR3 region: CASMSGINHEQFF. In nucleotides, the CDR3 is TGTGCCAGTATGAGCGGGATCAACCATGAGCAGTTCTTC.

The CDR3 nucleotides are TGTGCCAGCAGCTTGGACGGGGGGCGGAATTCACCCCTCCACTTT. It yields the protein CASSLDGGRNSPLHF. The genes are TRBV5-4 and TRBJ1-6; the D gene is possibly TRBD1 (6 bases). The CDR3 is 15 residues long. V was pared by 0 bases and J by 7 bases, with 11 bases between. The V gene's germline CDR1 is SGHNT and CDR2 YYREEE (reference sequence).

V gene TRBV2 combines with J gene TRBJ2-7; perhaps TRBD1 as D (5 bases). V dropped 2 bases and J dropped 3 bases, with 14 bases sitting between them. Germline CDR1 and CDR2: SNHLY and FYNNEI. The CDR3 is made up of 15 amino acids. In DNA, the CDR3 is TGTGCCAGCAGTGAAACTGGGCAGGGATACTACGAGCAGTACTTC. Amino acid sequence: CASSETGQGYYEQYF. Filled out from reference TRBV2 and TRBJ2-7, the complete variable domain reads EPEVTQTPSHQVTQMGQEVILRCVPISNHLYFYWYRQILGQKVEFLVSFYNNEISEKSEIFDDQFSVERPDGSNFTLKIRSTKLEDSAMYFCASSETGQGYYEQYFGPGTRLTVT.

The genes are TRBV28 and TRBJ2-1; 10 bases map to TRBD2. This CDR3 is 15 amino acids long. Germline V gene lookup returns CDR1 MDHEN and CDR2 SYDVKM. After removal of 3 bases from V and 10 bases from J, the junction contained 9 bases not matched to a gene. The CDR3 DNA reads TGTGCCAGCAGTTTTGGGTCTAGCGGGAGCAAAGAGCAGTTCTTC. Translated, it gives CASSFGSSGSKEQFF.

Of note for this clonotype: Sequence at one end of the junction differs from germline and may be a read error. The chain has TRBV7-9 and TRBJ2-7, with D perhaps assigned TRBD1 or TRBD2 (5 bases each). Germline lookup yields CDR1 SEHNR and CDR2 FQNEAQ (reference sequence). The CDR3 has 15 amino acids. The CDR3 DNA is TGTGCCAGCAGCTCTTCCTGGGACGGCTCCTGCGAGCAGTACTTC. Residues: CASSSSWDGSCEQYF.

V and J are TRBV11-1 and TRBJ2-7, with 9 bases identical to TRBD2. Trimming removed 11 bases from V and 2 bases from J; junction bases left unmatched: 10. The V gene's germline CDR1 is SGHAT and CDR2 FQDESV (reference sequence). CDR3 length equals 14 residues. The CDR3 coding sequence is TGTGCCGGGGGCGAGGCTAGCGGGACCTACGAGCAGTACTTC. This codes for CAGGEASGTYEQYF.

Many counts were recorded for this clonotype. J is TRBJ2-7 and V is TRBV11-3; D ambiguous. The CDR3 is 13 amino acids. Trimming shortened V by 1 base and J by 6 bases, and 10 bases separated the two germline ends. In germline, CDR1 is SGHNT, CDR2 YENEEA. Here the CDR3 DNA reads TGTGCCAGCAGCTTAGGCCCCAATGGCGAGCAGTACGTC. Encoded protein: CASSLGPNGEQYV.